The 5 T cell receptor gamma chains below all came from one sample that was sequenced in a study of γδ T cells in repeated Plasmodium falciparum infection (dated by TCRdb to about 2021). Library preparation was by multiplex PCR. Sequenced using an Illumina MiSeq. With CATT, TCRdb called clones again from the public reads; duplicate DNA rows were later joined. The sample includes approximately 26,000 gamma-chain clones, with about 3% observed a single time. Roughly a third of the sample belongs to the ten largest clones. For bulk TCR repertoire analysis, Vgamma9/Vdelta2+ and Vdelta2-negative gammadelta T cell populations were isolated by flow sorting from peripheral blood mononuclear cells. Material for sequencing was gamma-delta T cells from blood. The receptor set was obtained from a pool of human donors (malaria-infected and uninfected, not separated).

Details on this clone: A far larger clone differs by one base, so this is likely a read error. The same CDR3 also results from other DNA sequences found in this sample. This chain connects TRGV9 to TRGJ1 or TRGJ2. No J segment appears in TCRdb, so it was assigned here by matching the sequence to germline. The V and J ends lost 3 bases and 4 bases, in that order; junction bases with no gene match: 12. CDR3 length: 15 amino acids. Germline-derived CDR1 and CDR2 are GITISATS and ISYDGTV (reference sequence). The CDR3 sequence is CALWESSQPYYKKLF. CDR3 bases: TGTGCCTTGTGGGAGTCATCACAGCCCTATTATAAGAAACTCTTT.

This clone was recorded many times. The amino acid sequence in TCRdb belongs to a much larger clone and departs from this DNA's translation at residue 5, likely a sequencing read error; the sequence shown is translated from the DNA. This rearrangement joins TRGV9 to TRGJ1 or TRGJ2. Matching the DNA to germline supplied the J gene, which TCRdb does not give. There are 10 residues in the CDR3. Per the germline V gene, CDR1 is GITISATS and CDR2 is ISYDGTV (reference sequence). Losses at the gene ends were 5 bases for V and 11 bases for J; bases not matched to a gene: 6. CDR3 protein: CALWGLQKLF. The CDR3 DNA follows: TGTGCCTTGTGGGGGTTGCAGAAACTCTTT.

Of note for this clone: This DNA's translation differs at residue 12 from TCRdb's protein, which comes from a much larger clone; a read error is likely, and the protein shown is translated from the DNA. A V gene of TRGV9 was called, but no J gene was assigned. CDR3 length: 14 amino acids. Germline V gene sequence: CDR1 GITISATS, CDR2 ISYDGTV (reference sequence). Here the CDR3 DNA reads TGTGCCTTGTGGGATGATACCACTGGTTGGTTCAGGATATTT. Amino acid sequence: CALWDDTTGWFRIF.

There are many counts of this clone. This sequence joins TRGV2 and TRGJ1 or TRGJ2. Germline V lookup: CDR1 EGSNGY, CDR2 YDSYNSKV. This CDR3 is built from 14 residues. V shed 2 bases, J shed 6 bases, and the junction held 10 bases outside the gene matches. The CDR3 sequence: CATWDVGGSYKKLF. In DNA, the CDR3 is TGTGCCACCTGGGACGTTGGAGGTAGTTATAAGAAACTCTTT.

This clone occurred many times. TCRdb's entry gives the protein of a much larger clone, which mismatches this DNA's translation at residue 11, likely from a read error; the protein reported here is translated from the DNA. The chain employs TRGV2 and TRGJ1 or TRGJ2. Matching the DNA to germline supplied the J gene, which TCRdb does not give. This CDR3 is 14 amino acids long. The germline V gene has CDR1 EGSNGY and CDR2 YDSYNSKV. As DNA, the CDR3 is TGTGCCACCTGGGACGGGCAGGTAGATTATAGGAAACTCTTT. Its protein is CATWDGQVDYRKLF.